This T cell receptor beta chain is from a study of molecular identifiers for immune sequencing clone quantification. This clonotype was picked up one time. At one end, the junction sequence differs from germline, possibly due to a read error. MiXCR was run by TCRdb on the PCR reads, yielding one entry per CDR3 protein. The sample includes some 580,000 distinct CDR3 sequences, about 25% of them seen just once. CDR3 length equals 14 residues. CDR1 and CDR2 (germline): MGHRA, YSYEKL. The sequenced material came from naive CD8+ T cells from blood, with Jurkat cell RNA spiked in. The sample's subset: FACS-sorted CD8+CD4-CCR7+CD45RA+ naive T cells. This TCR derives from a human donor in good health. Some libraries in this study had Jurkat cell RNA spiked in. The J gene is TRBJ1-1, the V gene TRBV4-1, with D unresolved. The CDR3 DNA is TGCGCCAGCAGCCACGACGGGATGAACATTGAAGCTTTCTTT. It is translated as CASSHDGMNIEAFF.